This entry lists 24 T cell receptor beta chains sequenced from one sample in a study of blood T cell repertoires in COVID-19. Libraries were prepared by immunoSEQ multiplex PCR; TCRdb keeps only in-frame clonotypes and omits some of them. The data show about 120,000 clones, about 83% seen once. The source material was peripheral blood. The receptors originated from a woman aged 45-65 years with acute or convalescent COVID-19.

The chain recombines TRBV5-4 with TRBJ1-4; perhaps TRBD1 as D (5 bases). This CDR3 region has 16 residues. Germline V gene sequence: CDR1 SGHNT, CDR2 YYREEE (reference sequence). With 0 bases removed from V and 10 bases from J, the gap between germline ends came to 19 bases. The CDR3 region is CASSLDRSQGPGKLFF. The CDR3 coding sequence is TGTGCCAGCAGCTTGGATCGGAGTCAGGGTCCCGGAAAACTGTTTTTT. The complete variable domain, with remaining parts taken from reference TRBV5-4 and TRBJ1-4, reads ETGVTQSPTHLIKTRGQQVTLRCSSQSGHNTVSWYQQALGQGPQFIFQYYREEENGRGNFPPRFSGLQFPNYSSELNVNALELDDSALYLCASSLDRSQGPGKLFFGSGTQLSVL.

The chain couples TRBV24-1 to TRBJ1-2; 7 bases line up with TRBD1. Germline assignment: CDR1 KGHDR and CDR2 SFDVKD. The CDR3 has 13 amino acids. CDR3 nucleotides: TGTGCTATCAACAGGGGCGGGGACTATGGCTACACCTTC. Amino acid sequence: CAINRGGDYGYTF.

The chain uses TRBV2 and TRBJ2-3; D is uncertain. The CDR3 contains 12 residues. CDR1 is SNHLY and CDR2 is FYNNEI in the germline V gene. V lost 4 bases and J 8 bases, leaving 10 bases between the germline ends. CDR3 sequence (DNA): TGTGCCAGCAGTGTAGTCGTTGGTACGCAGTATTTT. This sequence encodes CASSVVVGTQYF.

This clone was seen a handful of times. J is TRBJ2-7 and V is TRBV19; D remains ambiguous. The V gene lost 6 bases and the J gene lost 3 bases, with 9 bases spanning the gap. The CDR3 contains 12 residues. Germline CDR1 LNHDA, CDR2 SQIVND (reference sequence). In DNA, the CDR3 is TGTGCCAGTAGGGATCGGGTCTACGAGCAGTACTTC. It is translated as CASRDRVYEQYF.

V gene TRBV7-2 combines with J gene TRBJ1-5, with D possibly matching TRBD1 (5 bases). CDR1 is SGHTA, CDR2 FQGNSA, per germline. Trimming shortened V by 5 bases and J by 2 bases, and 10 bases separated the two germline ends. This CDR3 contains 14 residues. CDR3 sequence: CASSGGGGNQPQHF. CDR3 sequence (DNA): TGTGCCAGCAGCGGCGGGGGAGGCAATCAGCCCCAGCATTTT. Drawing the rest from reference TRBV7-2 and TRBJ1-5, the complete variable domain is GAGVSQSPSNKVTEKGKDVELRCDPISGHTALYWYRQSLGQGLEFLIYFQGNSAPDKSGLPSDRFSAERTGGSVSTLTIQRTQQEDSAVYLCASSGGGGNQPQHFGDGTRLSIL.

This clone came up a few times. The J gene is TRBJ2-3, the V gene TRBV7-2; maybe TRBD1 (6 bases). Germline lookup yields CDR1 SGHTA and CDR2 FQGNSA. Between the trimmed V and J ends, which lost 2 bases and 5 bases, there was a span of 14 bases. CDR3 size: 15 residues. CDR3 region: CASSLKGVGEDTQYF. The CDR3 coding sequence is TGTGCCAGCAGCTTAAAGGGGGTCGGGGAAGATACGCAGTATTTT. Full variable domain (rest looked up from reference TRBV7-2 and TRBJ2-3): GAGVSQSPSNKVTEKGKDVELRCDPISGHTALYWYRQSLGQGLEFLIYFQGNSAPDKSGLPSDRFSAERTGGSVSTLTIQRTQQEDSAVYLCASSLKGVGEDTQYFGPGTRLTVL.

Turning to this clone: In the same sample, other DNA sequences code for this CDR3. The V call is TRBV5-4, the J call TRBJ1-4; TRBD1 matches 7 bases. V lost 0 bases to trimming and J lost 8 bases; unmatched junction nucleotides: 4. Germline V gives CDR1 SGHNT, CDR2 YYREEE (reference sequence). The CDR3 sequence is 14 residues long. DNA of the CDR3: TGTGCCAGCAGCTTGGACAGGGGCGGCGAAAAACTGTTTTTT. Its translation: CASSLDRGGEKLFF.

This chain uses TRBV11-2 with TRBJ2-1; D perhaps matches TRBD2 (5 bases). The V gene lost 5 bases and the J gene lost 4 bases, with 12 bases spanning the gap. The CDR3 is 14 amino acids. Germline V gene sequence: CDR1 SGHAT, CDR2 FQNNGV. CDR3 DNA sequence: TGTGCCAGCAGCCTCGGGATCCTTTACAATGAGCAGTTCTTC. Translation: CASSLGILYNEQFF.

The chain uses TRBV14 and TRBJ2-2; TRBD2 agrees at 8 bases. Germline V CDR1 and CDR2: SGHDN, FVKESK. The trim removed 3 bases at V and 1 base at J, leaving 1 base unmatched. This CDR3 is built from 15 residues. The CDR3 region is CASSQRGVNTGELFF. CDR3 coding DNA: TGTGCCAGCAGCCAGCGGGGGGTGAACACCGGGGAGCTGTTTTTT.

This rearrangement joins TRBV7-9 to TRBJ1-1; D ambiguous. Germline-derived CDR1 and CDR2 are SEHNR and FQNEAQ (reference sequence). The CDR3 has 17 residues. Trimming pared 5 bases from V and 0 bases from J, leaving 19 bases between. In nucleotides, the CDR3 is TGTGCCAGCAGCAGCCACCCTAGTGAGCTCTTGAACACTGAAGCTTTCTTT. Its translation is CASSSHPSELLNTEAFF.

The V gene is TRBV6-5, the J gene TRBJ2-7; 7 bases map to TRBD1. V was pared by 9 bases and J by 7 bases, with 15 bases of the junction left unmatched. From germline, CDR1 is MNHEY and CDR2 SVGAGI. This CDR3 spans 14 amino acids. The CDR3 spells CASLPGTEEREQYF. Written as DNA, the CDR3 is TGTGCCAGTTTACCCGGGACAGAAGAAAGGGAGCAGTACTTC.

This clone was observed a few times. The V gene is TRBV19, the J gene TRBJ1-1; D unresolved. The CDR3 has 15 amino acids. Trimming stripped 2 bases from V and 1 base from J, with 11 bases between. Germline-derived CDR1 and CDR2 are LNHDA and SQIVND (reference sequence). The CDR3 loop reads CASSISPTGNTEAFF. CDR3 in DNA: TGTGCCAGTAGTATATCCCCGACGGGGAACACTGAAGCTTTCTTT.

The gene calls are TRBV18 and TRBJ1-1, with 11 bases aligning to TRBD1. Germline CDR1 KGHSH, CDR2 LQKENI. The CDR3 is 16 amino acids. V shed 3 bases and J 4 bases; nucleotides not matched to a gene: 7. The CDR3 bases are TGTGCCAGCTCACCGGGAGGGACAGGGGGTTTCACTGAAGCTTTCTTT. This gives the protein CASSPGGTGGFTEAFF.

This chain links TRBV9 with TRBJ2-2, with D possibly being TRBD1 (5 bases). The length of the CDR3 is 15 residues. Deletions cut 0 bases from V and 1 base from J, with 7 bases between. Germline V CDR1 and CDR2: SGDLS, YYNGEE. DNA of the CDR3: TGTGCCAGCAGCGTAGACAGGTTGAACACCGGGGAGCTGTTTTTT. It codes for CASSVDRLNTGELFF.

The genes are TRBV5-4 and TRBJ2-3; TRBD2 matches 11 bases. Germline V gene data show CDR1 as SGHNT and CDR2 as YYREEE (reference sequence). V trimming: 4 bases; J trimming: 1 base; junction bases outside the gene matches: 11. The length of the CDR3 is 18 residues. CDR3 DNA: TGTGCCAGCAGCGGGGGGACTAGCGGCAAACGTGGCACAGATACGCAGTATTTT. This codes for CASSGGTSGKRGTDTQYF.

The chain uses TRBV11-2 and TRBJ2-5; D remains ambiguous. CDR3 length: 13 residues. The V gene's germline CDR1 is SGHAT and CDR2 FQNNGV. The V end was cut by 2 bases, the J end by 0 bases, with 4 bases between. The CDR3 DNA follows: TGTGCCAGCAGCTTACAGTACCAAGAGACCCAGTACTTC. It translates to CASSLQYQETQYF.

This clone was found once. The V call is TRBV6-5, the J call TRBJ2-5; D gene ambiguous. The CDR3 runs 13 residues. V lost 6 bases, J lost 4 bases, and 12 bases lay in between. The V gene's germline CDR1 is MNHEY and CDR2 SVGAGI. The CDR3, as DNA: TGTGCCAGCAGCGCGGCTGGTCGAGAGACCCAGTACTTC. Protein product: CASSAAGRETQYF.

The chain uses TRBV12-3 or TRBV12-4 and TRBJ1-2; the D gene is possibly TRBD1 (6 bases). V was pared by 2 bases and J by 5 bases, with 9 bases between. The CDR3 has 13 amino acids. The CDR3 DNA follows: TGTGCCAGCAGTTTACCAGGGGTGTATGGCTACACCTTC. This gives the protein CASSLPGVYGYTF.

The genes are TRBV2 and TRBJ1-5; D uncertain. Between the trimmed V and J ends, which lost 4 bases and 4 bases, there was a span of 14 bases. The CDR3 consists of 15 residues. Germline V gene lookup returns CDR1 SNHLY and CDR2 FYNNEI. CDR3 DNA: TGTGCCAGCAGTGGGTCCCGGGTAGCAAATCAGCCCCAGCATTTT. Protein product: CASSGSRVANQPQHF.

This clone has more than one count but fewer than ten. V usage is TRBV18 and J usage is TRBJ1-2; D gene uncertain. CDR1 and CDR2 (germline): KGHSH, LQKENI. With 3 bases removed from V and 6 bases from J, the gap between germline ends came to 11 bases. This CDR3 has 13 residues. The chain's CDR3 is CASSPRRDDGYTF. The DNA of the CDR3 is TGTGCCAGCTCACCCCGTCGGGATGATGGCTACACCTTC. Full variable domain (missing parts from reference TRBV18 and TRBJ1-2): NAGVMQNPRHLVRRRGQEARLRCSPMKGHSHVYWYRQLPEEGLKFMVYLQKENIIDESGMPKERFSAEFPKEGPSILRIQQVVRGDSAAYFCASSPRRDDGYTFGSGTRLTVV.

The chain has TRBV7-2 and TRBJ1-4; 9 bases line up with TRBD1. V lost 5 bases, J lost 8 bases, and 12 bases stayed unmatched. Per germline, CDR1 SGHTA and CDR2 FQGNSA. The CDR3 has 16 amino acids. The DNA for the CDR3 is TGTGCCAGCAGCCCAAATTCGGGACAGGGTGGCGAAAAACTGTTTTTT. Amino acid sequence: CASSPNSGQGGEKLFF.

The V gene is TRBV19, the J gene TRBJ1-2; 7 bases fit TRBD1. This CDR3 comprises 14 residues. In germline, CDR1 is LNHDA, CDR2 SQIVND (reference sequence). The ends lost 4 bases at V and 6 bases at J; junction bases unmatched: 8. The CDR3 nucleotides are TGTGCCAGTAGTACCGGACAGGAGAGGCATGGCTACACCTTC. Translating it yields CASSTGQERHGYTF. The full variable domain, in which reference TRBV19 and TRBJ1-2 provide the parts outside the CDR3, is DGGITQSPKYLFRKEGQNVTLSCEQNLNHDAMYWYRQDPGQGLRLIYYSQIVNDFQKGDIAEGYSVSREKKESFPLTVTSAQKNPTAFYLCASSTGQERHGYTFGSGTRLTVV.

The J gene is TRBJ2-7, the V gene TRBV27; the match to TRBD2 covers 7 bases. With V trimmed by 5 bases and J by 2 bases, 9 bases remained unmatched. Germline CDR1 and CDR2: MNHEY and SMNVEV (reference sequence). The CDR3 covers 15 residues. CDR3 amino acids: CASSPTLADTYEQYF. For the CDR3, the DNA is TGTGCCAGCAGTCCTACGCTAGCGGATACCTACGAGCAGTACTTC.

The V and J genes are TRBV10-3 and TRBJ1-6, with 8 bases that match TRBD1. Per the germline V gene, CDR1 is ENHRY and CDR2 is SYGVKD. The CDR3 has 15 residues. The V gene end was trimmed by 6 bases and the J gene end by 8 bases; junction bases not matched to a gene: 9. The CDR3 DNA is TGTGCCATCAGCCTCGGACAGGGAATGGATTCACCCCTCCACTTT. This codes for CAISLGQGMDSPLHF.